Below, one TCR beta chain is given with its context. The antigen is not known. The V gene lost 1 base and the J gene lost 10 bases, with 10 bases spanning the gap. The CDR3 spans 11 residues. Germline V lookup: CDR1 DFQATT, CDR2 SNEGSKA (reference sequence). This specimen belongs to a study of T cell repertoires in cytomegalovirus infection. Study at large: TCR beta signatures that were public indicated CMV infection and matching HLA type.

TCRdb re-called the reads through MiXCR, storing one row per CDR3 protein. In the table there are about 340,000 distinct CDR3 sequences, roughly 28% of which are singletons. This sequence joins TRBV20-1 and TRBJ1-2; D remains ambiguous. The receptor was derived from a human donor in good health (CMV status not recorded). Some clones in this sample may be carry-over from other donors' samples. Specimen: cultured PBMCs, collected from culture after CMV antigen stimulation. The CDR3 nucleotides read TGCAGTGCTAGAGGGCAGTCTTCCTACACCTTC. Translated, it gives CSARGQSSYTF.